The entry below gives a single T cell receptor beta chain sequence along with its context. This record belongs to a study of control samples from healthy donors and cancer patients. Method: immunoSEQ multiplex PCR; TCRdb's copy keeps in-frame clones and lacks some. This sample has tens of thousands of clones; 80% occur once, and the top ten carry 10%. CDR3 size: 14 residues. V was pared by 6 bases and J by 3 bases, with 15 bases between. Germline V gene lookup returns CDR1 MNHEY and CDR2 SVGAGI. The chain couples TRBV6-5 to TRBJ2-7; TRBD1 is a possible D gene (6 bases). Sequencing was done on a sample of blood. The sequence came from a man between 70 and 80 years old in good health. CDR3 residues: CASSYRDTNYEQYF. The CDR3 DNA reads TGTGCCAGCAGCTACCGGGACACTAACTACGAGCAGTACTTC.